This TCR beta chain comes out of a study of T cells after yellow fever vaccination. TCRdb re-derived calls from the 5' RACE reads in MiXCR, one entry per CDR3 protein. The data show roughly 330,000 distinct CDR3 sequences, around 7.3% seen once. On this clonotype itself: The antigen is not known.

Overall study findings and caveats: Contamination by abundant bulk-population clonotypes could be present in FACS-sorted repertoires.

V dropped 5 bases and J dropped 8; count of bases not matched to a gene: 8. CDR1 is SGHTA and CDR2 is FQGTGA in the germline V gene. CDR3 size: 14 residues. The sample was PBMCs, taken about 49 days after the first yellow fever vaccination. The chain recombines TRBV7-3 with TRBJ2-2; 7 bases agree with TRBD1. This receptor was taken from a man between 18 and 29 years old who received the YFV17D yellow fever vaccine. The DNA of the CDR3 is TGTGCCAGCAGCCCTCGACAGGGCGGGGGGGAGCTGTTTTTT. Its protein product is CASSPRQGGGELFF.